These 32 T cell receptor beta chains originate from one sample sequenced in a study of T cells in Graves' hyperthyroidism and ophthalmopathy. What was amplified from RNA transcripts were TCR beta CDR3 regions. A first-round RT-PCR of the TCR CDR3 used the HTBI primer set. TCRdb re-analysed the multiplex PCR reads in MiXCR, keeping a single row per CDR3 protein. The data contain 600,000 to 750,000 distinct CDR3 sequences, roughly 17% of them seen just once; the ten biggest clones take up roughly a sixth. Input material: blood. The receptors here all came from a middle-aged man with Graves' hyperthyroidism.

This CDR3 is CASSDRVTKNIQYF. The DNA of the CDR3 is TGTGCCAGCAGTGATAGAGTCACCAAAAACATTCAGTACTTC. The chain combines TRBV2 with TRBJ2-4; D is unclear. Germline CDR1 SNHLY, CDR2 FYNNEI. Trimming pared 3 bases from V and 2 bases from J, leaving 8 bases between. There are 14 residues in the CDR3.

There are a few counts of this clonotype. CDR3 nucleotides: TGCGCCAGCAGCCAATCCACGGGGAACACTGAAGCTTTCTTT. Amino acid sequence: CASSQSTGNTEAFF. V usage is TRBV4-3 and J usage is TRBJ1-1; unclear D gene. Germline V lookup: CDR1 LGHNA, CDR2 YSLEER. The CDR3 has 14 residues. V lost 2 bases to trimming and J lost 1 base, with 8 bases between them.

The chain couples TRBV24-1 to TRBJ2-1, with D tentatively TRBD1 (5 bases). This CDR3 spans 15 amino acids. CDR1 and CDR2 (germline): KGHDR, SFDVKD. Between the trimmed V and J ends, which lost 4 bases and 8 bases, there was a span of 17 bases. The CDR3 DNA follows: TGTGCCACCAGTGAAACCGACAGATCCGGCCATGAGCAGTTCTTC. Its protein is CATSETDRSGHEQFF.

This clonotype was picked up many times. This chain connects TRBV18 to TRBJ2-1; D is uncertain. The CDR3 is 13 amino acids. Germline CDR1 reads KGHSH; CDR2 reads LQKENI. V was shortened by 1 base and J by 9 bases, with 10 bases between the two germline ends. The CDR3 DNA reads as TGTGCCAGCTCACCACTTGGGGAAGCTGAGCAGTTCTTC. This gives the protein CASSPLGEAEQFF.

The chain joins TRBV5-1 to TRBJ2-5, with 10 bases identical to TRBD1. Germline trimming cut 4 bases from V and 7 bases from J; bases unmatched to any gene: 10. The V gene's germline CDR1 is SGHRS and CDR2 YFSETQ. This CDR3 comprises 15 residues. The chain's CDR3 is CASSQGTGDLGTQYF. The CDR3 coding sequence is TGCGCCAGCAGCCAAGGGACAGGGGACCTCGGGACCCAGTACTTC.

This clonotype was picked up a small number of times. As DNA, the CDR3 is TGCGCCAGTGGGCGACTAGCGGGCTACGAGCAGTACTTC. It encodes CASGRLAGYEQYF. The rearrangement joins TRBV10-2 to TRBJ2-7; 10 nucleotides line up with TRBD2. In germline, CDR1 is WSHSY, CDR2 SAAADI. The V and J ends lost 9 bases and 3 bases, in that order; junction bases with no gene match: 5. This CDR3 is built from 13 residues.

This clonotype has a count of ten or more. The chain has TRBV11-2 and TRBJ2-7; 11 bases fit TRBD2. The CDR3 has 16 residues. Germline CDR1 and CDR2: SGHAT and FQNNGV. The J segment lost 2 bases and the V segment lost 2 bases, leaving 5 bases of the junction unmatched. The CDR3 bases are TGTGCCAGCAGCTTAACTAGCGGGAGCTCCCCCTACGAGCAGTACTTC. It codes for CASSLTSGSSPYEQYF.

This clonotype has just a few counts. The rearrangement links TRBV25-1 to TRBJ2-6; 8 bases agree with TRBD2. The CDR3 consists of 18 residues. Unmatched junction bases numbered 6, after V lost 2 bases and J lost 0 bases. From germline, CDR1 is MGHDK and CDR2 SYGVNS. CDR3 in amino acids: CASSEIAGLSSGANVLTF. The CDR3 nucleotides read TGTGCCAGCAGTGAAATAGCGGGACTCAGCTCTGGGGCCAACGTCCTGACTTTC. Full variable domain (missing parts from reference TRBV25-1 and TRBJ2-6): EADIYQTPRYLVIGTGKKITLECSQTMGHDKMYWYQQDPGMELHLIHYSYGVNSTEKGDLSSESTVSRIRTEHFPLTLESARPSHTSQYLCASSEIAGLSSGANVLTFGAGSRLTVL.

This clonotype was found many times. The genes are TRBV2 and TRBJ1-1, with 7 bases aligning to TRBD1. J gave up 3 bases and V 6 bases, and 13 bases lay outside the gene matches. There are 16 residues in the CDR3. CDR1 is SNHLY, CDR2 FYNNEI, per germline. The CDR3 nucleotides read TGTGCCAGCAGGGCCCTCCTCGACAGGGAAGACACTGAAGCTTTCTTT. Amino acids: CASRALLDREDTEAFF.

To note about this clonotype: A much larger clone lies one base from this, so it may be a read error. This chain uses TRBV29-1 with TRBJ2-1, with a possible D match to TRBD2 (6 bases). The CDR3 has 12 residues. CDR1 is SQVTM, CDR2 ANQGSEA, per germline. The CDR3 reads CSVRGEVNGQFF. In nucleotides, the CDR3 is TGCAGCGTCCGTGGGGAGGTGAATGGGCAGTTCTTC.

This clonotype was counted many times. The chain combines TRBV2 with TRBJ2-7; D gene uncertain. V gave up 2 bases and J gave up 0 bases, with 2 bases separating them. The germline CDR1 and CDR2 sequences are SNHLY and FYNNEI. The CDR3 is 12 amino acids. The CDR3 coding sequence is TGTGCCAGCAGTGAAACCTCCTACGAGCAGTACTTC. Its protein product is CASSETSYEQYF.

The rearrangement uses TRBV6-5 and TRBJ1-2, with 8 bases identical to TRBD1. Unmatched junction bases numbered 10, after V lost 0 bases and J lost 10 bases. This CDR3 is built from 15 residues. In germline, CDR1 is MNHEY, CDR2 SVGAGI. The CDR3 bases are TGTGCCAGCAGTTACTCGAAGGGACAGGAGCCGCCCTACACCTTC. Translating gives CASSYSKGQEPPYTF.

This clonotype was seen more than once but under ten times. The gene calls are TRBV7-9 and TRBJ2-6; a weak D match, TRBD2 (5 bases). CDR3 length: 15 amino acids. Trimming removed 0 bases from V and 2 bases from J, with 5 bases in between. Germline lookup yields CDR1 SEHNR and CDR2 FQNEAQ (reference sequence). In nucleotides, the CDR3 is TGTGCCAGCAGCTTAGCGAGGGCTGGGGCCAACGTCCTGACTTTC. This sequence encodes CASSLARAGANVLTF.

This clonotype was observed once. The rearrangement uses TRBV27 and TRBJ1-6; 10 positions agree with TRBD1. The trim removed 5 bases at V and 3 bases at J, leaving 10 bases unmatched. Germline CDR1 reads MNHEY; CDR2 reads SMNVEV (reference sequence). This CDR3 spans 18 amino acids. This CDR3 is CASSPDRGRWNYNSPLHF. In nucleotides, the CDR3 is TGTGCCAGCAGTCCCGACAGGGGGCGATGGAACTATAATTCACCCCTCCACTTT.

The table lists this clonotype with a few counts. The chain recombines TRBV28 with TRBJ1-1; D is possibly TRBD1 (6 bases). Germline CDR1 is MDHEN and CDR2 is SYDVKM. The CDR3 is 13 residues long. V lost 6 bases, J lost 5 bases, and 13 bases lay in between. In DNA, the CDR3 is TGTGCCAGCAGCCACGGGACACGGACTGAAGCTTTCTTT. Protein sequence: CASSHGTRTEAFF.

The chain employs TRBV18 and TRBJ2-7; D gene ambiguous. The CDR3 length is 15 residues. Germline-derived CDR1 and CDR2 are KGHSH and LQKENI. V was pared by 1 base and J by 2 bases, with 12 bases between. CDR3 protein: CASSPQSQVPYEQYF. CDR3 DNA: TGTGCCAGCTCACCACAATCGCAGGTACCCTACGAGCAGTACTTC.

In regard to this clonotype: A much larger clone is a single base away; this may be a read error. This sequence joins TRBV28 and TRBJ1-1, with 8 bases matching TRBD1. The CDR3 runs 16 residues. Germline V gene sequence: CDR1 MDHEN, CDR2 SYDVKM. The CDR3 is CASTSVPGGKNTEALF. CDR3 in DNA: TGTGCCAGCACTAGCGTCCCAGGGGGCAAAAACACTGAAGCTCTCTTT.

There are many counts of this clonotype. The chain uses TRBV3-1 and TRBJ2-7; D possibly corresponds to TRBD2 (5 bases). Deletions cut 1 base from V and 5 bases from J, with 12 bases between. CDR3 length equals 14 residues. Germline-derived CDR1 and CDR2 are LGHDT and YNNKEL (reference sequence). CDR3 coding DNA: TGTGCCAGCAGCCAAGTTGAGGGCCAGCACGAGCAGTACTTC. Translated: CASSQVEGQHEQYF.

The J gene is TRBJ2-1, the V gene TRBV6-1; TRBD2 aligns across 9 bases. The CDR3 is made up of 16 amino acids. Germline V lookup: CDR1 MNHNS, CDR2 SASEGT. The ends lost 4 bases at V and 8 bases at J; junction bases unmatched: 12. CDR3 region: CASSVGALAGSDEQFF. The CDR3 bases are TGTGCCAGCAGTGTTGGTGCTCTAGCGGGATCCGATGAGCAGTTCTTC.

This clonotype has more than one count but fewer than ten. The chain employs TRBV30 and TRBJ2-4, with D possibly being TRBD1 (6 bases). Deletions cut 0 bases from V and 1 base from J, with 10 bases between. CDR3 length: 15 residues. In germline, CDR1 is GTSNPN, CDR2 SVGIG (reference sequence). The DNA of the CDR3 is TGTGCCTGGAGTGTAGGGACACCCGCCAAAAACATTCAGTACTTC. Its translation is CAWSVGTPAKNIQYF.

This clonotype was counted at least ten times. CDR3 bases: TGTGCCAGCACTAAAAGCCGGGGTCACGAGCAGTACTTC. As protein: CASTKSRGHEQYF. V usage is TRBV11-2 and J usage is TRBJ2-7; D is possibly TRBD2 (5 bases). The ends were cut back, 7 bases at V and 5 bases at J, with 15 bases in the middle. Per the germline V gene, CDR1 is SGHAT and CDR2 is FQNNGV. The CDR3 is 13 amino acids. The complete variable domain, with remaining parts taken from reference TRBV11-2 and TRBJ2-7, reads EAGVAQSPRYKIIEKRQSVAFWCNPISGHATLYWYQQILGQGPKLLIQFQNNGVVDDSQLPKDRFSAERLKGVDSTLKIQPAKLEDSAVYLCASTKSRGHEQYFGPGTRLTVT.

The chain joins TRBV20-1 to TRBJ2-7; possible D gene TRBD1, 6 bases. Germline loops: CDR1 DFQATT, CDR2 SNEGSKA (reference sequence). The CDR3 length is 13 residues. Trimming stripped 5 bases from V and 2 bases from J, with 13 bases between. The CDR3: CSAPDSEAYEQYF. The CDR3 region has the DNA TGCAGTGCTCCGGACAGTGAAGCCTACGAGCAGTACTTC.

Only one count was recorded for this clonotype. The CDR3 sequence: CSARDYGGELFF. The CDR3 DNA reads TGCAGTGCTAGGGACTACGGCGGGGAGCTGTTTTTT. This sequence joins TRBV20-1 and TRBJ2-2, with a weak D call TRBD2 (6 bases). Per germline, CDR1 DFQATT and CDR2 SNEGSKA (reference sequence). The CDR3 runs to 12 residues. Between the trimmed V and J ends, which lost 3 bases and 7 bases, there was a span of 9 bases.

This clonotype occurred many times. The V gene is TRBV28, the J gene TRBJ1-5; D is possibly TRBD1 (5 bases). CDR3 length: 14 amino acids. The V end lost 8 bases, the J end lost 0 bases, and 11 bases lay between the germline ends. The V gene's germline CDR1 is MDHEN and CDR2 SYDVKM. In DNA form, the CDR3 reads TGTGCCAGCTGCCTGAGGGGTAGCAATCAGCCCCAGCATTTT. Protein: CASCLRGSNQPQHF.

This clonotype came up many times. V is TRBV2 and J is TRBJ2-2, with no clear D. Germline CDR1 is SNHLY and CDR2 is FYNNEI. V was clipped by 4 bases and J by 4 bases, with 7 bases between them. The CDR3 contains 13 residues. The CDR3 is CASSGDSTGELFF. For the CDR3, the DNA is TGTGCCAGCAGTGGTGATTCCACCGGGGAGCTGTTTTTT.

This chain's CDR3 is CASSPLAGGYYEQYF. CDR3 coding DNA: TGTGCCAGCAGTCCTTTAGCGGGAGGATACTACGAGCAGTACTTC. The chain combines TRBV27 with TRBJ2-7; 10 bases fit TRBD2. This CDR3 has 15 amino acids. The germline gives CDR1 MNHEY, CDR2 SMNVEV (reference sequence). The V segment lost 5 bases and the J segment 3 bases; nucleotides outside the gene matches: 7.

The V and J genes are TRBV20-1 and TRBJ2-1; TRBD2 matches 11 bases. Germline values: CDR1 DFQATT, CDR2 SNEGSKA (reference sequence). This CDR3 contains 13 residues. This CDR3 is CLLLAGGVDEQFF. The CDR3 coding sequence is TGCCTTTTGCTAGCGGGAGGTGTCGATGAGCAGTTCTTC.

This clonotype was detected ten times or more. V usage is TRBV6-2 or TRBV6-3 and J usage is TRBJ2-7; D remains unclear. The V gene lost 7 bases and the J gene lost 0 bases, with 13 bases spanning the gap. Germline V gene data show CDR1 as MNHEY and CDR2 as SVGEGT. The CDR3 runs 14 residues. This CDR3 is CASILGIGSYEQYF. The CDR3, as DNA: TGTGCCAGCATTCTGGGCATTGGCTCCTACGAGCAGTACTTC.

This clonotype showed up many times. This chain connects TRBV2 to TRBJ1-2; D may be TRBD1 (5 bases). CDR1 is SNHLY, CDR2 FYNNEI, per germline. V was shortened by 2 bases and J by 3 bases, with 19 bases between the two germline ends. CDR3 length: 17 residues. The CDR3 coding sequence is TGTGCCAGCAGTGAATACGGTTCGAGGGGAATCGACTATGGCTACACCTTC. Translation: CASSEYGSRGIDYGYTF.

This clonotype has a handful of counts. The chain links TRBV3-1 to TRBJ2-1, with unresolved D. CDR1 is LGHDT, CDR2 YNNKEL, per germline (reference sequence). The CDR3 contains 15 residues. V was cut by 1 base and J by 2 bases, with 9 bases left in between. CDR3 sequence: CASSQVRSPYNEQFF. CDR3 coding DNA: TGTGCCAGCAGCCAAGTCCGCTCCCCCTACAATGAGCAGTTCTTC.

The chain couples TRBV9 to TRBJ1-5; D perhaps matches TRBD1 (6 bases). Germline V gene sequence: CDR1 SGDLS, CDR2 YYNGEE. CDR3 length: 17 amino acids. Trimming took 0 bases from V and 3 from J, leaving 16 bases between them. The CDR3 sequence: CASSVGQGRVVNQPQHF. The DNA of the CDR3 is TGTGCCAGCAGCGTAGGGCAGGGGAGGGTTGTCAATCAGCCCCAGCATTTT.

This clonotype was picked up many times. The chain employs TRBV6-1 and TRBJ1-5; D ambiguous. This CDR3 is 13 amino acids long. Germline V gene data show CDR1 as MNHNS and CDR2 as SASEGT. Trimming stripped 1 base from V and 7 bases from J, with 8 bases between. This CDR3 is CASSEVVGQPQHF. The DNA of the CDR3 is TGTGCCAGCAGTGAAGTAGTAGGGCAGCCCCAGCATTTT.